Listed below are T cell receptor beta chains from one sample, sequenced in a study of beta chain features in type 1 diabetes. Using immunoSEQ multiplex PCR, the repertoire was profiled, and TCRdb retains in-frame clones only, with some absent. In the table there are approximately 470,000 clones, 30% of which are singletons. Input material: naive CD4+ T cells from blood. The receptors were sampled from a man aged 18 to 29 in good health. Both conserved end residues are part of each CDR3. The order of the fields is clone size, V gene, J gene, D gene, CDR3 DNA, CDR3 protein. D genes are given only for firm matches. Clone size appears in some rows only: once, few, many, or a class for an expanded clone.

abundance: few
v_gene: TRBV18
j_gene: TRBJ2-3
d_gene: TRBD1
CDR3nt: TGTGCCACAACCGAAGGGGGCAGAACAGATACGCAGTATTTT
CDR3aa: CATTEGGRTDTQYF

abundance: -
v_gene: TRBV9
j_gene: TRBJ2-1
d_gene: -
CDR3nt: TGTGCCAGCAGCGTTACCCGCAATGAGCAGTTCTTC
CDR3aa: CASSVTRNEQFF

abundance: few
v_gene: TRBV7-9
j_gene: TRBJ2-3
d_gene: -
CDR3nt: TGTGCCAGCGGGGTGAGCGGGAGCACAGATACGCAGTATTTT
CDR3aa: CASGVSGSTDTQYF

abundance: -
v_gene: TRBV25-1
j_gene: TRBJ2-1
d_gene: TRBD2
CDR3nt: TGTGCCAGCAGGGACGCCGGCGGGAGATCCTACAATGAGCAGTTCTTC
CDR3aa: CASRDAGGRSYNEQFF

abundance: few
v_gene: TRBV25-1
j_gene: TRBJ2-5
d_gene: -
CDR3nt: TGTGCCAGCAGTGAATGGGGTATAGAGACCCAGTACTTC
CDR3aa: CASSEWGIETQYF

abundance: few
v_gene: TRBV7-2
j_gene: TRBJ1-5
d_gene: TRBD1
CDR3nt: TGTGCCAGCAGCTCCTACAGGGGAGGGAGCAATCAGCCCCAGCATTTT
CDR3aa: CASSSYRGGSNQPQHF

abundance: few
v_gene: TRBV30
j_gene: TRBJ1-1
d_gene: -
CDR3nt: TGTGCCTGGAAGAGGGGCGCGGCGAACACTGAAGCTTTCTTT
CDR3aa: CAWKRGAANTEAFF

abundance: few
v_gene: TRBV5-1
j_gene: TRBJ2-7
d_gene: TRBD1
CDR3nt: TGCGCCAGCAGGCGACAGGGTGTGATCCACGAGCAGTACTTC
CDR3aa: CASRRQGVIHEQYF

abundance: few
v_gene: TRBV2
j_gene: TRBJ2-3
d_gene: -
CDR3nt: TGTGCCAGCAGTGAAGGTGGCGGGCCCACAGATACGCAGTATTTT
CDR3aa: CASSEGGGPTDTQYF

abundance: -
v_gene: TRBV28
j_gene: TRBJ2-7
d_gene: TRBD1
CDR3nt: TGTGCCAGCAGTTTACCGGGACAGCGACCCCTCGGGAAGTACTTC
CDR3aa: CASSLPGQRPLGKYF